The T cell receptor beta chain under discussion was sequenced for a study of beta chain features in type 1 diabetes. About the research overall: The patients were much like the healthy donors in age, gender and cell yields. Study-wide results and caveats: HLA influence on TCRB rearrangement stayed unresolved here. When Type 1 diabetes patients were examined, their TCRB CDR3s proved moderately but significantly shorter in all four CD4+ subsets.

There are a few counts of this clone. What it binds is unknown. V shed 5 bases and J shed 7 bases, with 21 bases lying between them. The CDR3 loop spans 15 amino acids. CDR1 and CDR2 (germline): KGHSH, LQKENI. Every bit of the isolated RNA underwent reverse transcription, so sequencing read expressed TCRB transcripts. Produced via immunoSEQ multiplex PCR; TCRdb's table is partial and in-frame only. The sample lists around 260,000 clones; 20% were seen once. Sequencing used naive CD4+ T cells from blood. The TCR comes from a woman in her 40s with type 1 diabetes. The chain couples TRBV18 to TRBJ2-7, with D perhaps TRBD1 (8 bases). This chain's CDR3 is CASSSLGQAAGEQYF. CDR3 bases: TGTGCCAGCTCATCGCTGGGACAGGCAGCGGGGGAGCAGTACTTC.